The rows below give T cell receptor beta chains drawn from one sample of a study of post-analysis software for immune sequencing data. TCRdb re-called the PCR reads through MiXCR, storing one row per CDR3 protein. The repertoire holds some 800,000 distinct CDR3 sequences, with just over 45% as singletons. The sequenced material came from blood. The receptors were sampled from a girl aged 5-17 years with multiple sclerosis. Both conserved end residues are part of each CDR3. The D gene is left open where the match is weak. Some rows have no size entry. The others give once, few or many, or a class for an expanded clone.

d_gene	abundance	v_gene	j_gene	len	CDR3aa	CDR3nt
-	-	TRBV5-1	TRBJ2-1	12	CATTDSYNEQFF	TGCGCCACTACAGACAGCTACAATGAGCAGTTCTTC
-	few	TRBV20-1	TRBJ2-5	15	CSASEVGGAQETQYF	TGCAGTGCTTCAGAGGTTGGCGGAGCCCAAGAGACCCAGTACTTC
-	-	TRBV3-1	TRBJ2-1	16	CASSQRRGSPKNEQFF	TGTGCCAGCAGCCAAAGGAGGGGGAGCCCAAAGAATGAGCAGTTCTTC
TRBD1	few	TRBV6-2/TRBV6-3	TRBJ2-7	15	CASSQTGTGRYEQYF	TGTGCCAGCAGCCAGACCGGGACAGGACGCTACGAGCAGTACTTC
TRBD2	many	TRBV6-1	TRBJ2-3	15	CASLKRGSSTDTQYF	TGTGCCAGCCTGAAGCGGGGATCTAGCACAGATACGCAGTATTTT
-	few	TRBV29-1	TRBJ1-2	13	CSVEDGQEDGYTF	TGCAGCGTTGAAGATGGGCAGGAGGATGGCTACACCTTC
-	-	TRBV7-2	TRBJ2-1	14	CASSFSVGRNEQFF	TGTGCCAGCAGCTTTAGTGTGGGTCGCAATGAGCAGTTCTTC
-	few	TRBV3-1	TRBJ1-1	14	CASSQVPGDPEAFF	TGTGCCAGCAGCCAAGTTCCGGGGGACCCTGAAGCTTTCTTT
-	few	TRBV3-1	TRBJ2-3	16	CASSQGIGPWGATQYF	TGTGCCAGCAGCCAAGGGATAGGCCCGTGGGGAGCTACGCAGTATTTT
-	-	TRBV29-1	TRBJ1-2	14	CSVEDPGGGYGYTF	TGCAGCGTTGAAGATCCGGGGGGAGGCTATGGCTACACCTTC
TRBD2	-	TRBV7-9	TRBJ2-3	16	CASSPTGAGVADTQYF	TGTGCCAGCAGCCCTACGGGAGCGGGAGTCGCAGATACGCAGTATTTT
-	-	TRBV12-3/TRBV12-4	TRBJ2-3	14	CASSDRTRVDTQYF	TGTGCCAGCAGTGACAGAACGAGAGTAGATACGCAGTATTTT
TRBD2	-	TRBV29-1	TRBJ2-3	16	CSVVGLAGSRTDTQYF	TGCAGCGTTGTAGGGCTAGCGGGATCCCGCACAGATACGCAGTATTTT
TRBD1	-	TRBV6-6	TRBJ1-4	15	CASSTSGTGNEKLFF	TGTGCCAGCAGTACCTCCGGGACAGGGAATGAAAAACTGTTTTTT
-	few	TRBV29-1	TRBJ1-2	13	CSVAEQATYGYTF	TGCAGCGTTGCCGAACAGGCGACCTATGGTTACACCTTC